A single sample gave rise to the 5 T cell receptor beta chains below, sequenced in a study of cytomegalovirus exposure and HLA in healthy donors. Primers included in the PCR were 60 Vbeta and 13 Jbeta primers. TCRdb keeps only in-frame clones here, not all; method: immunoSEQ multiplex PCR. The sample has fewer than 350,000 clones, about 90% seen once. The sample comprised PBMCs. All receptors derive from a young woman in good health and CMV-seronegative.

The chain joins TRBV7-3 to TRBJ2-1, with TRBD2 matching 8 bases. Germline V gene lookup returns CDR1 SGHTA and CDR2 FQGTGA. CDR3 size: 15 residues. J was trimmed by 4 bases and V by 2 bases; bases with no gene match: 4. Written as DNA, the CDR3 is TGTGCCAGCAGCTTAGGACTAGCCGGGTACAATGAGCAGTTCTTC. Amino acid sequence: CASSLGLAGYNEQFF. The variable domain in full, with the rest retrieved from reference TRBV7-3 and TRBJ2-1, is GAGVSQTPSNKVTEKGKYVELRCDPISGHTALYWYRQSLGQGPEFLIYFQGTGAADDSGLPNDRFFAVRPEGSVSTLKIQRTERGDSAVYLCASSLGLAGYNEQFFGPGTRLTVL.

The genes are TRBV21-1 and TRBJ1-2; TRBD1, the table's D call, lacks a check against the DNA. TRBV21-1 is termed a pseudogene. The CDR3 loop spans 17 amino acids. CDR3 residues: CASSKVRDSPTFYGYTF. In nucleotides, the CDR3 is TGTGCCAGCAGCAAAGTTAGGGACAGCCCTACCTTCTATGGCTACACCTTC.

The chain joins TRBV7-3 to TRBJ1-1; TRBD1 might be the D (6 bases). There are 14 residues in the CDR3. Trimming stripped 6 bases from V and 6 bases from J, with 17 bases between. Germline-derived CDR1 and CDR2 are SGHTA and FQGTGA. The CDR3 bases are TGTGCCAGCAGTTCCTCCAACAGGGAGTCTGAAGCTTTCTTT. This gives the protein CASSSSNRESEAFF.

The gene calls are TRBV4-1 and TRBJ2-1; 11 bases map to TRBD2. The CDR3 sequence is 14 residues long. Germline V CDR1 and CDR2: MGHRA, YSYEKL. Germline trimming cut 8 bases from V and 3 bases from J; bases unmatched to any gene: 3. The CDR3 coding sequence is TGCGCCAGCTCCGGGACTAGCGGCTACAATGAGCAGTTCTTC. It translates to CASSGTSGYNEQFF.

As concerns this clone: The sample holds other DNA sequences that translate to the same CDR3. The chain couples TRBV10-3 to TRBJ1-1; no clear D. The CDR3 length is 13 residues. V gave up 6 bases and J gave up 1 base, with 9 bases separating them. The germline gives CDR1 ENHRY, CDR2 SYGVKD. The DNA of the CDR3 is TGTGCCATCAGGGAGGGCCCGAACACTGAAGCTTTCTTT. Translation gives CAIREGPNTEAFF.